The text below deals with one T cell receptor beta chain. The record originates from a study of blood T cell repertoires in COVID-19. Study-wide background: Samples representing acute and convalescent COVID-19 were sourced from the United States, Italy and Spain. Sample material is recorded as cDNA or gDNA derived from T cells, B-cell-depleted T cells, or PBMCs.

As originally analysed: For nucleated cells, counts were estimated from reference gene primer amplification. Sequencing used immunoSEQ multiplex PCR; TCRdb keeps in-frame clones, though not all of them. The D gene and trimming were derived from the DNA, and the V and J assignments and clone size from that table. The sample has some 100,000 clones, 80% to 90% seen once; the top ten hold less than 1.5%. The receptor was isolated from a human donor in a cohort sampled during active COVID-19. Sequencing was carried out using peripheral blood.

CDR3: CATSRAITTGTEAFF. The DNA of the CDR3 is TGTGCCACCAGCAGAGCTATTACGACGGGTACTGAAGCTTTCTTT. This chain uses TRBV15 with TRBJ1-1; D is unclear. The germline CDR1 and CDR2 sequences are LNHNV and YYDKDF (reference sequence). This CDR3 is 15 amino acids long. The V end was cut by 1 base, the J end by 5 bases, with 14 bases between.